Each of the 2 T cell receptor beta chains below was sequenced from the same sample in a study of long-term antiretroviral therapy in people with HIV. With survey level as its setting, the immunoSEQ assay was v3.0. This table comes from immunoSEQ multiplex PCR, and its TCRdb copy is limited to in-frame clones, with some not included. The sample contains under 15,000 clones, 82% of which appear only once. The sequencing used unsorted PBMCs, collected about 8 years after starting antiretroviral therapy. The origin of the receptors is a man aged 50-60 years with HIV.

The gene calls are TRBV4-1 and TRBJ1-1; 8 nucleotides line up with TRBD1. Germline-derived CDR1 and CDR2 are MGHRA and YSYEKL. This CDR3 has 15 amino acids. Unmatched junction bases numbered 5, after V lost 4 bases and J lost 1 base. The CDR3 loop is CASSRSGGGNTEAFF. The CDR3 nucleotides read TGCGCCAGCAGCCGCTCAGGGGGCGGGAACACTGAAGCTTTCTTT.

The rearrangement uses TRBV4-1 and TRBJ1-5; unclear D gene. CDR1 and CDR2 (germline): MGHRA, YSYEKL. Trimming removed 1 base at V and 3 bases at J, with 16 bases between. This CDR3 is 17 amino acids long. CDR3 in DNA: TGCGCCAGCAGCCAAGTAGTGACGATTCTCTCCAATCAGCCCCAGCATTTT. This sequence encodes CASSQVVTILSNQPQHF.